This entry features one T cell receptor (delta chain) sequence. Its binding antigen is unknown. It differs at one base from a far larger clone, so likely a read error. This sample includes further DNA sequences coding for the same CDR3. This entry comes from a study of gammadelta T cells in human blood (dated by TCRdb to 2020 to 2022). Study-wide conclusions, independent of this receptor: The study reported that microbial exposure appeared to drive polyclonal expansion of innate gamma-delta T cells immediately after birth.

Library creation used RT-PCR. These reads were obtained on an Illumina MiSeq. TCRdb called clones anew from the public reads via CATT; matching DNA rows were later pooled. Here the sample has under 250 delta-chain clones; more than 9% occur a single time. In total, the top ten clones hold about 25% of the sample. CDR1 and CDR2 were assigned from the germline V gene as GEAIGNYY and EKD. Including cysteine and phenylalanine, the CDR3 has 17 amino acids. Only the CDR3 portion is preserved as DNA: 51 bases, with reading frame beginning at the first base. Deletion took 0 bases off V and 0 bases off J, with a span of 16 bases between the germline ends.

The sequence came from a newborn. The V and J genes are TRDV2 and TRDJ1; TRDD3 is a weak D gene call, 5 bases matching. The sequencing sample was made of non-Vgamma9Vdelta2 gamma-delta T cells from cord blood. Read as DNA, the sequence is TGTGCCTGTGACACCGCTGGGATTGGTCAATACACCGATAAACTCATCTTT. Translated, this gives CACDTAGIGQYTDKLIF.